This TCR beta chain is drawn from a study of cytomegalovirus exposure and HLA in healthy donors. For this clone: Its specificity is unknown.

Study findings and constraints: TCR beta V- and J-gene trimming was later associated with a missense DCLRE1C variant.

Germline CDR1 reads KGHSH; CDR2 reads LQKENI. This CDR3 spans 15 amino acids. Trimming shortened V by 3 bases and J by 0 bases, and 6 bases separated the two germline ends. PCR involved 60 Vbeta and 13 Jbeta primers. Using immunoSEQ multiplex PCR, the repertoire was profiled, and TCRdb retains in-frame clones only, with some absent. The sample comprises 150,000 to 180,000 clones, roughly 83% of which are singletons, and approximately 7.7% rests with the top ten. The sample was PBMCs. The clonotype was recovered from a man younger than 40 in good health and CMV-seropositive. The rearrangement links TRBV18 to TRBJ2-6, with TRBD2 as a possible D gene (5 bases). The CDR3 DNA reads TGTGCCAGCTCACCTCGGGGCTCTGGGGCCAACGTCCTGACTTTC. Its protein product is CASSPRGSGANVLTF.